The 8 T cell receptor beta chains listed next were all sequenced from one sample in a study of shared clonotypes between healthy human individuals. Measured with immunoSEQ multiplex PCR; TCRdb has only the in-frame clones, and not every one. Of about 1.9 million clones in the sample, roughly 95% are singletons; the top ten hold around 1.7%. CD8 cells regarded as naive lacked CD45RO, were positively chosen for CCR7, and omitted terminally differentiated effector memory CD45RA+ cells. The source material was naive CD8+ T cells from PBMCs. The receptors here all came from a man younger than 30 in good health. Some clones in this sample may be carry-over from other donors' samples.

The rearrangement links TRBV7-8 to TRBJ2-2; D assignment may be TRBD1 or TRBD2 (5 bases each). The CDR3 consists of 15 residues. Trimming removed 6 bases at V and 2 bases at J, with 13 bases between. Germline assignment: CDR1 SGHVS and CDR2 FQNEAQ. The CDR3: CASRTGTVNTGELFF. The CDR3 DNA reads as TGTGCCAGCAGGACCGGGACGGTTAACACCGGGGAGCTGTTTTTT.

The J gene is TRBJ2-1, the V gene TRBV5-1; the match to TRBD2 covers 12 bases. Germline trimming cut 5 bases from V and 6 bases from J; bases unmatched to any gene: 9. The CDR3 contains 16 residues. Germline CDR1 and CDR2: SGHRS and YFSETQ. The CDR3 here is CASSPTLAGGPNEQFF. DNA for the CDR3: TGCGCCAGCAGTCCTACTCTAGCGGGAGGGCCCAATGAGCAGTTCTTC.

The chain recombines TRBV27 with TRBJ2-1, with D possibly being TRBD2 (5 bases). The CDR3 contains 15 residues. Germline V gene lookup returns CDR1 MNHEY and CDR2 SMNVEV (reference sequence). Trimming removed 3 bases from V and 6 bases from J, with 15 bases in between. The CDR3 reads CASSFIEGRGNEQFF. CDR3 in DNA: TGTGCCAGCAGTTTTATAGAGGGCCGTGGCAATGAGCAGTTCTTC.

The chain has TRBV2 and TRBJ2-1; 7 bases match TRBD1. The junction had 7 bases not matched to a gene; V was cut back by 8 bases and J by 0 bases. The CDR3 sequence is 15 residues long. The germline gives CDR1 SNHLY, CDR2 FYNNEI. In nucleotides, the CDR3 is TGTGCCAGCGGGGACAGTCGATACTCCTACAATGAGCAGTTCTTC. Translated, it gives CASGDSRYSYNEQFF. The variable domain in full, completed from reference TRBV2 and TRBJ2-1, reads EPEVTQTPSHQVTQMGQEVILRCVPISNHLYFYWYRQILGQKVEFLVSFYNNEISEKSEIFDDQFSVERPDGSNFTLKIRSTKLEDSAMYFCASGDSRYSYNEQFFGPGTRLTVL.

The gene calls are TRBV7-9 and TRBJ1-1; D remains ambiguous. Germline V gene lookup returns CDR1 SEHNR and CDR2 FQNEAQ (reference sequence). Trimming pared 3 bases from V and 1 base from J, leaving 15 bases between. This CDR3 contains 16 residues. The CDR3 DNA sequence: TGTGCCAGCAGCTTGGCCAGGAGCAGGAGGAACACTGAAGCTTTCTTT. This encodes CASSLARSRRNTEAFF.

This chain uses TRBV4-2 with TRBJ1-1, with TRBD1 matching over 7 bases. The V segment lost 6 bases and the J segment 5 bases; nucleotides outside the gene matches: 9. The germline V gene has CDR1 LGHNA and CDR2 YNFKEQ. This CDR3 region has 14 residues. The CDR3 DNA reads as TGTGCCAGCAGGACACAGGGGCGGGGAACTGAAGCTTTCTTT. It encodes CASRTQGRGTEAFF.

The chain uses TRBV7-9 and TRBJ2-2; D is unclear. There are 13 residues in the CDR3. Germline V gene lookup returns CDR1 SEHNR and CDR2 FQNEAQ (reference sequence). Trimming took 4 bases from V and 6 from J, leaving 9 bases between them. The CDR3 loop is CASSSIVAGELFF. CDR3 in DNA: TGTGCCAGCAGCTCAATCGTGGCCGGGGAGCTGTTTTTT.

The J gene is TRBJ2-5, the V gene TRBV5-1, with 7 bases aligning to TRBD1. With 1 base clipped from V and 5 bases from J, the junction kept 8 bases outside the gene matches. The CDR3 extends over 15 amino acids. Germline assignment: CDR1 SGHRS and CDR2 YFSETQ. The CDR3, as DNA: TGCGCCAGCAGCTTGTCCTACAGGGGCGGTGAGACCCAGTACTTC. Translation: CASSLSYRGGETQYF.